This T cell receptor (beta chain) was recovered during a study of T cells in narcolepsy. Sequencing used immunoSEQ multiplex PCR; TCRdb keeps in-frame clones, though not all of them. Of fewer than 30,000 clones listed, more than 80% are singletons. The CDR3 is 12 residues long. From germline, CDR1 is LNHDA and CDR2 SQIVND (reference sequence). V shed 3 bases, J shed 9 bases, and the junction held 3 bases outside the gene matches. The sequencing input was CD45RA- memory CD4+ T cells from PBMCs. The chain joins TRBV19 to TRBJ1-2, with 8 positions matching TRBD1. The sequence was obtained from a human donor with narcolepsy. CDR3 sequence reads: CASSMRQGSYTF. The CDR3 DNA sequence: TGTGCCAGTAGTATGCGACAGGGGAGCTACACCTTC.